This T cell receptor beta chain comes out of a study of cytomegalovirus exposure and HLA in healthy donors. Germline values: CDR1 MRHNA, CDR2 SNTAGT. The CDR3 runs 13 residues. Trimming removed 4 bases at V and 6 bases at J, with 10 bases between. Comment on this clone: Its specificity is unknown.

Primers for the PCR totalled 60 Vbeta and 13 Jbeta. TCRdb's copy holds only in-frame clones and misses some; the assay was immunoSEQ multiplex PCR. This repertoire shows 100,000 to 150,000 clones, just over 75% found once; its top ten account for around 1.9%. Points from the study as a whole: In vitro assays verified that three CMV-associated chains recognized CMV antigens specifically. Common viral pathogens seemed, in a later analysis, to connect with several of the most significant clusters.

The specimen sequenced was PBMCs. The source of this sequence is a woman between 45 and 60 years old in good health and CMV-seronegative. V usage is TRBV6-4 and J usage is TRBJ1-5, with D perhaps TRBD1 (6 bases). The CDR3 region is CASSAGGSQPQHF. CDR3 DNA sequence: TGTGCCAGCAGTGCGGGGGGCAGTCAGCCCCAGCATTTT.